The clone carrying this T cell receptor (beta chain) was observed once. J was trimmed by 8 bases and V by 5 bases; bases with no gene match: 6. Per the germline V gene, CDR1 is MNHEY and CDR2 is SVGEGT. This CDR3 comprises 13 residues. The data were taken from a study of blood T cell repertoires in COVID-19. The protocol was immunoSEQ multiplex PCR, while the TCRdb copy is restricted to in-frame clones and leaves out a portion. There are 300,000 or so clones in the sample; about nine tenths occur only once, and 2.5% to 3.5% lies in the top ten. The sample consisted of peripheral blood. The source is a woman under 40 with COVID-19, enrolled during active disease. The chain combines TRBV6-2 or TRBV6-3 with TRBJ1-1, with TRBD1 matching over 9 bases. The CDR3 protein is CASSMYRGQEAFF. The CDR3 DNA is TGTGCCAGCAGTATGTACAGGGGGCAAGAAGCTTTCTTT.